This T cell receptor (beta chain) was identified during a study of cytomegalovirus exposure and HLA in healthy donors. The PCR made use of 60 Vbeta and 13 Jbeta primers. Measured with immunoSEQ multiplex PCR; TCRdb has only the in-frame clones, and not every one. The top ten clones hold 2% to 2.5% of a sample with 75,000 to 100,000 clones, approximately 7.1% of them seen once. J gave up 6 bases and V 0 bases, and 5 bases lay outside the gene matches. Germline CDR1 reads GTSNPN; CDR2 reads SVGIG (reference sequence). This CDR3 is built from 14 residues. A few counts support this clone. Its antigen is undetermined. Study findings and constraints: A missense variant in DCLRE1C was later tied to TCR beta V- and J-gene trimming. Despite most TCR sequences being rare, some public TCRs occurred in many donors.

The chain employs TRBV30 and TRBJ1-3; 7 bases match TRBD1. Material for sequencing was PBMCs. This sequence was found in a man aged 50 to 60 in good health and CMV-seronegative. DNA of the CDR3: TGTGCCTGGAGTGTACAGGGGATCGCAAACACCATATATTTT. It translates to CAWSVQGIANTIYF.